This TCR beta chain was sequenced during a study of regulatory T cells in long-lasting Graves disease. Study outcomes and limitations: The study found TRBV28, TRBJ1-2 and TRBJ2-5 favored in persistent disease. Newly diagnosed Graves' patients exceeded persistent ones in TCR diversity. Researchers reported studying only peripheral blood, not thyroid tissue.

The sample holds a few counts of this clonotype. Its matching antigen is unknown. For TCR beta, libraries came from iRepertoire HTBI primers and Arm-PCR of CDR3 regions. TCRdb recomputed calls from the multiplex PCR reads with MiXCR, one row per CDR3 protein. In the table there are 400,000 to 500,000 distinct CDR3 sequences, around 23% of which are singletons. Specified time point: persistent/refractory GD, antithyroid drugs over 5 years with positive TRAb. There was RNA extracted from PBMCs, and the TCR library was made from it. Roughly 9 milliliters of peripheral blood went into EDTA tubes. CDR3 length: 16 amino acids. V shed 6 bases, J shed 1 base, and the junction held 7 bases outside the gene matches. Germline V gene sequence: CDR1 MNHEY, CDR2 SMNVEV (reference sequence).

The source of this sequence is a female donor with Graves disease. V and J are TRBV27 and TRBJ1-5; TRBD1 aligns across 9 bases. The sample here was peripheral blood mononuclear cells (PBMCs), taken when the disease was refractory, from a patient treated with antithyroid drugs. The CDR3 here is CASSNLQGASNQPQHF. CDR3 nucleotide sequence: TGTGCCAGCAGCAATCTACAGGGGGCGAGCAATCAGCCCCAGCATTTT.